This T cell receptor beta chain was captured in a study of T cells in Graves' hyperthyroidism and ophthalmopathy. Study results and caveats: In blood, most of the thyroid clonotypes expanded above 0.001 were also present. Model-based prediction identified ophthalmopathy a median about 7 months prior to its onset.

This CDR3 is 15 amino acids long. In germline, CDR1 is ENHRY, CDR2 SYGVKD. The V and J ends lost 3 bases and 3 bases respectively, with 14 bases between them. Investigators excluded patients with uncontrolled infection, other autoimmune disease, pregnancy or lactation. This clonotype was counted between two and nine times. Its specificity is not known. It was RNA transcripts that yielded the amplified TCR beta CDR3 regions. A set of HTBI primers served as the primers for a first-round RT-PCR of the TCR CDR3. TCRdb re-called the multiplex PCR reads through MiXCR, storing one row per CDR3 protein. This sample has hundreds of thousands of distinct CDR3 sequences, with approximately 22% found just once.

This clonotype was sampled from a woman in her seventies with Graves' ophthalmopathy. This chain joins TRBV10-3 and TRBJ1-1; D might be TRBD1 (6 bases). The sequenced sample was blood. The CDR3 here is CAISDRGREDTEAFF. Here the CDR3 DNA reads TGTGCCATCAGTGATCGGGGGCGGGAGGACACTGAAGCTTTCTTT.